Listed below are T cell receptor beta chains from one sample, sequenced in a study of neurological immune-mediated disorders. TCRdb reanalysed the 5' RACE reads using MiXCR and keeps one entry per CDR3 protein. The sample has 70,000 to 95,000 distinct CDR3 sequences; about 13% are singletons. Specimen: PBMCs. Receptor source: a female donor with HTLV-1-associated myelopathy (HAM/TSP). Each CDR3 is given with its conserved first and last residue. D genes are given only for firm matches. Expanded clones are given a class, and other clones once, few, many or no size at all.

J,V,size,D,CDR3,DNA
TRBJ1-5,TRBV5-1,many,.,CASSLVGSYGQPQHF,TGCGCCAGCAGCTTGGTGGGGAGCTATGGTCAGCCCCAGCATTTT
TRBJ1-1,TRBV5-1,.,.,CDSSLDRPNTEAFF,TGCGACAGCAGCTTGGACCGTCCGAACACTGAAGCTTTCTTT
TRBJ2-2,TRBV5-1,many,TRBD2,CASSLSGIGERGNTGELFF,TGCGCCAGCAGCTTGAGCGGGATCGGCGAGCGGGGAAACACCGGGGAGCTGTTTTTT
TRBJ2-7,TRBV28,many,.,CASSFDSRAGAYEQYF,TGTGCCAGCAGTTTTGATAGTCGGGCAGGGGCCTACGAGCAGTACTTC
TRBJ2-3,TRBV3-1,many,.,CASSLVSDTQYF,TGTGCCAGCAGCCTGGTGTCAGATACGCAGTATTTT
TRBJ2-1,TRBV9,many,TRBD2,CASTTIGGGGYNEQFF,TGTGCCAGCACCACCATCGGCGGGGGGGGCTACAATGAGCAGTTCTTC
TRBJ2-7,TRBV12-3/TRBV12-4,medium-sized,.,CASTFGGDYEQYF,TGTGCCAGCACCTTCGGAGGGGACTACGAGCAGTACTTC
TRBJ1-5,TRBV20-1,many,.,CSAPSPGGTRRGAQHF,TGCAGTGCTCCAAGCCCCGGGGGCACTAGGAGGGGGGCCCAGCATTTT
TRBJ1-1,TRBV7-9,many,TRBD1,CASSSGQGILESEAFF,TGTGCCAGCAGCTCCGGACAGGGAATCTTAGAGTCTGAAGCTTTCTTT
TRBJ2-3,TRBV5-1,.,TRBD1,CASSLGQWTDTQYF,TGTGCCAGCAGCTTGGGACAGTGGACAGATACGCAGTATTTT
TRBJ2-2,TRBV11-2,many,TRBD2,CASSLSSGGERGELFF,TGTGCCAGCAGCTTATCAAGCGGGGGGGAGCGCGGGGAGCTGTTTTTT
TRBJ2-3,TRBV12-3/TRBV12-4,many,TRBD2,CASSWGLAGGTADTQYF,TGTGCCAGCAGTTGGGGACTAGCGGGGGGCACCGCTGATACGCAGTATTTT
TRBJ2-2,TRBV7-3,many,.,CASGRGPGTGELFF,TGTGCCAGCGGCAGGGGTCCGGGCACCGGGGAGCTGTTTTTT
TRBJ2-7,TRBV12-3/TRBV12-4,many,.,CASSPLNEQYF,TGTGCCAGCAGCCCCTTGAACGAGCAGTACTTC
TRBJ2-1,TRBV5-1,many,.,CASSLMVGIGEQFF,TGCGCCAGCAGCTTGATGGTTGGGATCGGTGAGCAGTTCTTC
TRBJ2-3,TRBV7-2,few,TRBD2,CASSRGFGLAGFSPSTDTQYF,TGTGCCAGCAGCCGTGGATTCGGACTAGCGGGTTTTTCTCCTAGCACAGATACGCAGTATTTT
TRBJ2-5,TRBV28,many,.,CASSFLDSRQETQYF,TGTGCCAGCAGTTTTTTAGACAGCCGGCAAGAGACCCAGTACTTC
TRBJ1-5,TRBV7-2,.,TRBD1,CASSLTAGGNKPQHF,TGTGCCAGCAGTTTAACCGCAGGGGGCAATAAGCCCCAGCATTTT
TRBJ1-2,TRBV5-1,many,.,CASSSSGRLSGYTF,TGCGCCAGCAGCTCGTCGGGACGGCTCAGTGGCTACACCTTC
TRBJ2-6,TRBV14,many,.,CASSQKAGRSGANVLTF,TGTGCCAGCAGCCAGAAGGCCGGCAGATCTGGGGCCAACGTCCTGACTTTC
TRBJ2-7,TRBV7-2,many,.,CASSSRASLQWSSYEQYF,TGTGCCAGCAGCTCTAGAGCCTCCTTACAGTGGAGCTCCTACGAGCAGTACTTC
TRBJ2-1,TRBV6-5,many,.,CASSSRLSYNEQFF,TGTGCCAGCAGTTCCAGACTCTCCTACAATGAGCAGTTCTTC
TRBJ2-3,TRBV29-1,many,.,CSVDRGGDTQYF,TGCAGCGTTGATCGGGGTGGAGATACGCAGTATTTT
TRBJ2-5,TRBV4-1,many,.,CASSQETEYQETQYF,TGCGCCAGCAGCCAAGAGACAGAGTACCAAGAGACCCAGTACTTC
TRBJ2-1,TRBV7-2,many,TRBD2,CASSLRTASGGYNEQFF,TGTGCCAGCAGCCTACGGACCGCTAGCGGGGGATACAATGAGCAGTTCTTC
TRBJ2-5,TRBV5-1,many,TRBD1,CASSLGGAGGMETQYF,TGCGCCAGCAGCTTGGGGGGCGCAGGGGGCATGGAGACCCAGTACTTC
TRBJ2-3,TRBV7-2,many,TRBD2,CASSLALGAGGLGTQYF,TGTGCCAGCAGCTTAGCGCTGGGAGCGGGGGGGCTGGGTACGCAGTATTTT
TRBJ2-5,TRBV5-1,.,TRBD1,CASSLMGQGIPETQYF,TGCGCCAGCAGCTTGATGGGACAGGGGATTCCAGAGACCCAGTACTTC
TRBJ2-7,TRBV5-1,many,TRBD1,CASSPVGQGPSEQYF,TGCGCCAGCAGCCCAGTGGGACAGGGTCCCTCCGAGCAGTACTTC
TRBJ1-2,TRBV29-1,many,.,CSVLQSVTHGYTF,TGCAGCGTTCTCCAGTCAGTCACGCATGGCTACACCTTC
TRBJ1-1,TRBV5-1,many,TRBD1,CASSETGANTEAFF,TGCGCCAGCAGCGAGACAGGGGCCAACACTGAAGCTTTCTTT
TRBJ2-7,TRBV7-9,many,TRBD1,CASSPSQRQGAGYEQYF,TGTGCCAGCAGCCCCTCCCAGAGACAGGGGGCAGGGTACGAGCAGTACTTC
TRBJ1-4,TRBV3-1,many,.,CASSHRVNEKLFF,TGTGCCAGCAGCCACAGGGTTAATGAAAAACTGTTTTTT
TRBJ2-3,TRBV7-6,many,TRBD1,CASSPGTASTDTQYF,TGTGCCAGCAGCCCCGGGACAGCTAGCACAGATACGCAGTATTTT
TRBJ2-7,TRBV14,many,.,CASSSGLGSAYEQYF,TGTGCCAGCAGCTCAGGGCTGGGGTCCGCCTACGAGCAGTACTTC
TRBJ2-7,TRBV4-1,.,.,CASSQDMTDQSYEQYF,TGCGCCAGCAGCCAAGATATGACGGATCAATCCTACGAGCAGTACTTC
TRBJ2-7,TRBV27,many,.,CASSDYYEQYF,TGTGCCAGCAGTGACTACTACGAGCAGTACTTC
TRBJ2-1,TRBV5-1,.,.,CASSFAGTASETPYNEQFF,TGCGCCAGCAGCTTTGCAGGGACCGCGAGCGAGACCCCCTACAATGAGCAGTTCTTC
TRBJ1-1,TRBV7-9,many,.,CASSLEVRTEAFF,TGTGCCAGCAGCTTGGAAGTGCGCACTGAAGCTTTCTTT
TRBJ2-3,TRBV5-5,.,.,CASGPAPGADTQYF,TGTGCCAGCGGCCCTGCCCCGGGGGCAGATACGCAGTATTTT
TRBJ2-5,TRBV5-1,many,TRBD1,CASRPGQFQETQYF,TGCGCCAGCAGGCCGGGACAGTTCCAAGAGACCCAGTACTTC
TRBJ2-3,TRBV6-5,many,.,CASSYRVTETQYF,TGTGCCAGCAGTTACAGGGTAACAGAAACGCAGTATTTT
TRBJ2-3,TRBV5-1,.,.,CASSLDGRAAPSTDTQYF,TGCGCCAGCAGCTTGGACGGCAGAGCGGCCCCTAGCACAGATACGCAGTATTTT
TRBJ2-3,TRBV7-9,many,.,CASSLGRPSSTDTQYF,TGTGCCAGCAGCTTAGGGCGGCCCTCTAGCACAGATACGCAGTATTTT
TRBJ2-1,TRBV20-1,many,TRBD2,CSARGTSGYNEQFF,TGCAGTGCTAGGGGGACTAGCGGGTACAATGAGCAGTTCTTC
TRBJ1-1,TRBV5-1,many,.,CASSLMGGVNTEAFF,TGCGCCAGCAGCTTGATGGGCGGGGTGAACACTGAAGCTTTCTTT
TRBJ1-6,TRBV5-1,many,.,CASSLAGSGRDNSPLHF,TGCGCCAGCAGCTTGGCCGGGTCGGGGAGGGATAATTCACCCCTCCACTTT
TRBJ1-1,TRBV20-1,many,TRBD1,CSATRQGFTEAFF,TGCAGTGCTACCAGACAGGGATTCACTGAAGCTTTCTTT
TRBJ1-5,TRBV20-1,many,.,CSARDLRGGQPQHF,TGCAGTGCTAGAGATCTCAGGGGTGGTCAGCCCCAGCATTTT
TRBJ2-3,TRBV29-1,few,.,CSVTERSTDTQYF,TGCAGCGTTACCGAACGGAGCACAGATACGCAGTATTTT
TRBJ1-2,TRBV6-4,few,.,CASRDPGRHGYTF,TGTGCCAGCAGGGACCCGGGGCGGCATGGCTACACCTTC
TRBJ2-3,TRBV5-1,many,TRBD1,CASSLAPTGLSDTQYF,TGCGCCAGCAGCTTGGCCCCGACAGGGTTGTCAGATACGCAGTATTTT
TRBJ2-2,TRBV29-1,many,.,CSGMETGELFF,TGCAGCGGTATGGAAACCGGGGAGCTGTTTTTT
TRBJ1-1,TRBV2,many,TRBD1,CASSDLGQANRIGTEAFF,TGTGCCAGCAGTGACCTAGGACAGGCTAATCGCATCGGAACTGAAGCTTTCTTT
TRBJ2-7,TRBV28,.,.,CASEFPGYEQYF,TGTGCCAGCGAGTTTCCGGGTTACGAGCAGTACTTC
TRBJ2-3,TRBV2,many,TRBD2,CASSPRTSGSTYTQYF,TGTGCCAGCAGCCCTAGGACTAGCGGGTCAACGTATACGCAGTATTTT